A few counts support the clone carrying this TCR beta chain. This record comes from a study of blood T cell repertoires in COVID-19. The assay was immunoSEQ multiplex PCR, and TCRdb's table has in-frame clones only and misses some. The repertoire has approximately 68,000 clones, approximately 78% of them found once; the top ten carry around a tenth. Germline loops: CDR1 SGHNT, CDR2 YENEEA. This CDR3 is built from 16 residues. The trim removed 0 bases at V and 4 bases at J, leaving 4 bases unmatched. The clonotype originates from a human donor in a cohort sampled during active COVID-19. This chain uses TRBV11-3 with TRBJ2-1; 9 bases agree with TRBD1. The sample taken for sequencing was peripheral blood. The DNA for the CDR3 is TGTGCCAGCAGCTTAGAGGTGGGACAGGGTTACAATGAGCAGTTCTTC. Its translation is CASSLEVGQGYNEQFF.